A single sample is the source of the 5 T cell receptor beta chains below, sequenced in a study of T cell changes during pregnancy in multiple sclerosis. Clones were read by immunoSEQ multiplex PCR, and TCRdb kept only the in-frame ones, dropping some. The sample lists approximately 99,000 clones; 90% were seen once. This sample comprised peripheral blood, obtained in the second trimester of pregnancy. The source of these receptors is a female donor in good health, enrolled as a control in a pregnancy study.

The gene calls are TRBV2 and TRBJ1-4, with D tentatively TRBD1 (5 bases). The CDR3 consists of 12 residues. Germline-derived CDR1 and CDR2 are SNHLY and FYNNEI. Trimming took 10 bases from V and 4 from J, leaving 10 bases between them. The CDR3 reads CATRQFNEKLFF. The CDR3 DNA sequence: TGTGCCACCAGACAGTTTAATGAAAAACTGTTTTTT.

The chain has TRBV21-1 and TRBJ1-5; TRBD1, the D gene given by the table, was not confirmed from the DNA. TRBV21-1 is given as a pseudogene. The CDR3 has 17 residues. CDR3 amino acids: CASSKEKVQQGDQPQHF. The CDR3 DNA is TGTGCCAGCAGCAAAGAGAAGGTGCAACAGGGTGATCAGCCCCAGCATTTT.

This clone has a handful of counts. The chain has TRBV29-1 and TRBJ1-1; D possibly corresponds to TRBD1 (5 bases). Trimming stripped 4 bases from V and 1 base from J, with 7 bases between. This CDR3 has 12 residues. Per the germline V gene, CDR1 is SQVTM and CDR2 is ANQGSEA. The CDR3 nucleotides read TGCAGCGTTGTCCAGGGGAACACTGAAGCTTTCTTT. Translation: CSVVQGNTEAFF.

J is TRBJ1-6 and V is TRBV6-4; 7 bases line up with TRBD1. This CDR3 spans 14 amino acids. V gave up 2 bases and J gave up 9 bases; unmatched junction bases: 4. Per the germline V gene, CDR1 is MRHNA and CDR2 is SNTAGT. DNA for the CDR3: TGTGCCAGCAGTGACGGGACAGCGGGTTCACCCCTCCACTTT. Amino acids: CASSDGTAGSPLHF.

This clone was seen a single time. The V call is TRBV7-9, the J call TRBJ2-3; maybe TRBD2 (5 bases). Germline V gives CDR1 SEHNR, CDR2 FQNEAQ (reference sequence). The CDR3 runs to 14 residues. V was trimmed by 5 bases and J by 4 bases, leaving 13 bases between them. CDR3 loop: CASSLAERADTQYF. The DNA for the CDR3 is TGTGCCAGCAGCCTGGCGGAGAGGGCAGATACGCAGTATTTT.